This entry is about one T cell receptor beta chain. Antigen specificity is unknown. The CDR3 covers 16 residues. The trim removed 5 bases at V and 2 bases at J, leaving 10 bases unmatched. In germline, CDR1 is MDHEN, CDR2 SYDVKM. This specimen belongs to a study of OX40 agonist ivuxolimab in advanced cancers. Across the study: The treatment was a fully human IgG2 OX40 agonist, ivuxolimab. Three patients got partial responses; one had hepatocellular carcinoma and two had cutaneous melanoma. With a range of roughly 23 to 85, age averaged approximately 60 years, and around 80% were male.

The study, taken as a whole, reports: CD4+ and CD8+ blood T cells expanded clonally by week 6 at 0.1 to 3.0 mg/kg.

Using immunoSEQ multiplex PCR, the repertoire was profiled, and TCRdb retains in-frame clones only, with some absent. This sample yields about 35,000 clones, of which about four fifths are seen a single time; roughly 2.5% belongs to the top ten. This clonotype was sampled from an adult with an advanced solid tumor such as melanoma, head and neck, liver or kidney cancer. The source material was CD4+ or CD8+ T cells sorted from blood, sampled in a trial of the OX40 agonist ivuxolimab. The J gene is TRBJ1-1, the V gene TRBV28; the match to TRBD1 covers 8 bases. CDR3 sequence (DNA): TGTGCCAGCAGTCCAACCCGGGGGACAGGTAACACTGAAGCTTTCTTT. Protein sequence: CASSPTRGTGNTEAFF.